This TCR beta chain emerged from a study of beta chain features in type 1 diabetes. Trimming shortened V by 3 bases and J by 3 bases, and 15 bases separated the two germline ends. There are 16 residues in the CDR3. Germline V gene sequence: CDR1 SGHRS, CDR2 YFSETQ. Study results and limitations: Within patients, naive, central memory and Treg TCRB repertoires seemed more similar than within healthy donors. Shorter TCRB CDR3s, moderately but significantly so, marked every one of the four CD4+ subsets in Type 1 diabetes patients.

Expressed TCRB transcripts were sequenced, since all the RNA that had been isolated was reverse transcribed. Sequenced by immunoSEQ multiplex PCR; TCRdb stores in-frame clones only, minus some. The profile covers over 200,000 clones, with roughly a tenth appearing a single time and around 0.015% taken by the ten largest. As to this clone: Its specificity is not known.

This receptor was identified in a man aged 30 to 45 with type 1 diabetes. The chain is built from TRBV5-1 and TRBJ2-2; possible D gene TRBD1, 5 bases. Sequenced input: naive CD4+ T cells from blood. The CDR3 is CASSSSGARDTGELFF. In nucleotides, the CDR3 is TGCGCCAGCAGCTCGAGTGGGGCTCGGGACACCGGGGAGCTGTTTTTT.